Each of the 27 T cell receptor beta chains below was sequenced from the same sample in a study of OX40 agonist ivuxolimab in advanced cancers. TCRdb's copy holds only in-frame clones and misses some; the assay was immunoSEQ multiplex PCR. Counted here are 77,000 or so clones, roughly 86% occurring once; the ten biggest clones make up approximately 0.66%. This material consisted of CD4+ or CD8+ T cells sorted from blood, taken in a trial of the OX40 agonist ivuxolimab. These receptor sequences come from an adult with an advanced solid tumor such as melanoma, head and neck, liver or kidney cancer.

This clone has only a few counts. At one end, the junction sequence differs from germline, possibly due to a read error. The rearrangement links TRBV7-9 to TRBJ1-1; D is unclear. Germline loops: CDR1 SEHNR, CDR2 FQNEAQ (reference sequence). The CDR3 runs to 14 residues. The CDR3 nucleotides are TGTGCCAGCAGCTCACAATCCTCCTTTTCGCATCTCGGATTT. Translated, it gives CASSSQSSFSHLGF.

The chain combines TRBV5-1 with TRBJ1-5; D is unresolved. Trimming stripped 0 bases from V and 7 bases from J, with 8 bases between. This CDR3 spans 13 amino acids. Germline V lookup: CDR1 SGHRS, CDR2 YFSETQ. CDR3 sequence: CASSLVSGQPQHF. Here the CDR3 DNA reads TGCGCCAGCAGCTTGGTAAGTGGACAGCCCCAGCATTTT.

V gene TRBV5-6 combines with J gene TRBJ1-2; D ambiguous. The CDR3 consists of 13 residues. The germline V and J ends were trimmed by 2 bases and 3 bases, with 8 bases remaining between them. Germline CDR1 is SGHDT and CDR2 is YYEEEE. CDR3 DNA sequence: TGTGCCAGCAGCTTTTCAGGAGACTATGGCTACACCTTC. Encoded protein: CASSFSGDYGYTF.

This sequence joins TRBV14 and TRBJ2-2; 9 bases map to TRBD1. The CDR3 contains 16 residues. V trimming: 0 bases; J trimming: 5 bases; junction bases outside the gene matches: 4. CDR1 and CDR2 (germline): SGHDN, FVKESK. CDR3 DNA: TGTGCCAGCAGCCAAGATTGGACAGGGGTGACCGGGGAGCTGTTTTTT. Its protein is CASSQDWTGVTGELFF.

The J gene is TRBJ1-4, the V gene TRBV5-1; tentative D call: TRBD1 (6 bases). The CDR3 consists of 14 residues. The V gene lost 0 bases and the J gene lost 5 bases, with 8 bases spanning the gap. Germline CDR1 is SGHRS and CDR2 is YFSETQ. The CDR3 sequence: CASSLVQGNEKLFF. Here the CDR3 DNA reads TGCGCCAGCAGCTTGGTGCAGGGGAATGAAAAACTGTTTTTT.

This clone showed up just a few times. The rearrangement joins TRBV7-9 to TRBJ2-1; D is undetermined. The CDR3 sequence is 12 residues long. Between the trimmed V and J ends, which lost 2 bases and 9 bases, there was a span of 8 bases. CDR1 is SEHNR, CDR2 FQNEAQ, per germline (reference sequence). As DNA, the CDR3 is TGTGCCAGCAGCTTATCCGTTGCTGAGCAGTTCTTC. As protein: CASSLSVAEQFF.

This clone occurred once. The chain uses TRBV15 and TRBJ2-3; D remains unclear. Trimming cost V 0 bases and J 6 bases, with 7 bases left between them. The V gene's germline CDR1 is LNHNV and CDR2 YYDKDF (reference sequence). This CDR3 region has 13 residues. CDR3 loop: CATSRDPRDTQYF. The DNA for the CDR3 is TGTGCCACCAGCAGAGATCCACGGGATACGCAGTATTTT.

The chain uses TRBV6-6 and TRBJ1-5; 7 nucleotides agree with TRBD1. The V gene's germline CDR1 is MNHNY and CDR2 SVGAGI (reference sequence). V shed 2 bases and J 0 bases; nucleotides not matched to a gene: 4. The CDR3 has 16 residues. CDR3 amino acids: CASSYVGGTSNQPQHF. The CDR3 coding sequence is TGTGCCAGCAGTTACGTAGGGGGCACTAGCAATCAGCCCCAGCATTTT.

The chain joins TRBV19 to TRBJ2-5; TRBD2 agrees at 11 bases. After removal of 5 bases from V and 5 bases from J, the junction contained 10 bases not matched to a gene. CDR3 size: 16 residues. From germline, CDR1 is LNHDA and CDR2 SQIVND (reference sequence). CDR3 bases: TGTGCCAGTAGTCCGGCTAGCGGGAGGCGGGGCGAGACCCAGTACTTC. This sequence encodes CASSPASGRRGETQYF. Based on the CDR3 plus reference TRBV19 and TRBJ2-5, the full variable domain is DGGITQSPKYLFRKEGQNVTLSCEQNLNHDAMYWYRQDPGQGLRLIYYSQIVNDFQKGDIAEGYSVSREKKESFPLTVTSAQKNPTAFYLCASSPASGRRGETQYFGPGTRLLVL.

The V and J genes are TRBV27 and TRBJ2-3, with 7 bases fitting TRBD2. V gave up 8 bases and J gave up 2 bases; unmatched junction bases: 4. The germline gives CDR1 MNHEY, CDR2 SMNVEV (reference sequence). This CDR3 spans 13 amino acids. The CDR3 DNA follows: TGTGCCAGCTCGCGGGAGTACACAGATACGCAGTATTTT. Amino acid sequence: CASSREYTDTQYF.

The chain combines TRBV19 with TRBJ2-2; a weak D match, TRBD2 (6 bases). The CDR3 consists of 15 residues. Trimming shortened V by 3 bases and J by 3 bases, and 11 bases separated the two germline ends. Germline-derived CDR1 and CDR2 are LNHDA and SQIVND (reference sequence). The CDR3: CASSIGTSYTGELFF. The CDR3 nucleotides read TGTGCCAGTAGTATCGGGACTTCTTACACCGGGGAGCTGTTTTTT.

The chain is built from TRBV18 and TRBJ2-2, with D hard to call. V lost 5 bases and J lost 3, with 10 bases in between. Looked up from germline, CDR1 is KGHSH and CDR2 is LQKENI. This CDR3 region has 14 residues. CDR3 sequence reads: CASSITKYTGELFF. The CDR3, as DNA: TGTGCCAGCTCAATAACCAAGTACACCGGGGAGCTGTTTTTT.

This sequence joins TRBV6-5 and TRBJ2-5, with D possibly matching TRBD2 (6 bases). V was clipped by 6 bases and J by 7 bases, with 12 bases between them. The germline CDR1 and CDR2 sequences are MNHEY and SVGAGI. This CDR3 is 12 amino acids long. For the CDR3, the DNA is TGTGCCAGCAGCCCCGCCGGGGGGACCCAGTACTTC. The encoded protein is CASSPAGGTQYF.

This sequence joins TRBV9 and TRBJ1-3; 9 nucleotides agree with TRBD1. The V segment lost 6 bases and the J segment 3 bases; nucleotides outside the gene matches: 7. Per germline, CDR1 SGDLS and CDR2 YYNGEE. The CDR3 consists of 15 residues. The CDR3: CASTSQGALGNTIYF. The CDR3 region has the DNA TGTGCCAGCACGTCACAGGGGGCGCTTGGAAACACCATATATTTT.

V gene TRBV5-1 combines with J gene TRBJ2-3; D remains unclear. The CDR3 spans 14 residues. V gave up 6 bases and J gave up 3 bases, with 14 bases separating them. The germline V gene encodes CDR1 SGHRS and CDR2 YFSETQ. The CDR3 here is CASTQSTGTDTQYF. The CDR3 DNA reads TGCGCCAGCACCCAAAGTACGGGTACAGATACGCAGTATTTT.

V gene TRBV19 combines with J gene TRBJ1-2, with D possibly being TRBD1 (6 bases). V was clipped by 5 bases and J by 2 bases, with 15 bases between them. This CDR3 is 15 amino acids long. Germline V gene data show CDR1 as LNHDA and CDR2 as SQIVND (reference sequence). Here the CDR3 DNA reads TGTGCCAGTAGTCCTCAGATCACAGGGAACTATGGCTACACCTTC. Translation gives CASSPQITGNYGYTF. Drawing the rest from reference TRBV19 and TRBJ1-2, the complete variable domain is DGGITQSPKYLFRKEGQNVTLSCEQNLNHDAMYWYRQDPGQGLRLIYYSQIVNDFQKGDIAEGYSVSREKKESFPLTVTSAQKNPTAFYLCASSPQITGNYGYTFGSGTRLTVV.

This clone was found a few times. J is TRBJ2-7 and V is TRBV7-9; D remains unclear. The V and J ends lost 4 bases and 3 bases respectively, with 13 bases between them. This CDR3 contains 14 residues. Germline CDR1 is SEHNR and CDR2 is FQNEAQ (reference sequence). This CDR3 is CASSSSVTHYEQYF. The CDR3, as DNA: TGTGCCAGCAGCTCCTCTGTGACTCACTACGAGCAGTACTTC.

V is TRBV5-5 and J is TRBJ2-1; the match to TRBD2 covers 8 bases. Germline V gene sequence: CDR1 SGHKS, CDR2 YYEKEE (reference sequence). The V gene end was trimmed by 0 bases and the J gene end by 5 bases; junction bases not matched to a gene: 4. This CDR3 is 15 amino acids long. CDR3 in amino acids: CASSLGKAGDNEQFF. CDR3 in DNA: TGTGCCAGCAGCTTGGGAAAAGCGGGGGACAATGAGCAGTTCTTC.

This clone was detected only once. This sequence joins TRBV27 and TRBJ1-1; D is possibly TRBD1 (5 bases). Trimming took off 4 bases at V and 1 base at J, with 10 bases between the two ends. CDR1 MNHEY and CDR2 SMNVEV come from the germline V gene (reference sequence). CDR3 length equals 14 residues. CDR3 in amino acids: CASSWAGQNTEAFF. The CDR3 DNA sequence: TGTGCCAGCAGTTGGGCAGGGCAGAACACTGAAGCTTTCTTT.

This clone was counted only a few times. CDR3 loop: CASRPTGTAIEQFF. In DNA form, the CDR3 reads TGTGCCAGTAGACCCACCGGGACGGCGATTGAGCAGTTCTTC. The chain has TRBV19 and TRBJ2-1; D assignment may be TRBD1 or TRBD2 (5 bases each). The V and J ends lost 6 bases and 9 bases respectively, with 18 bases between them. The CDR3 covers 14 residues. Looked up from germline, CDR1 is LNHDA and CDR2 is SQIVND (reference sequence).

The chain uses TRBV11-2 and TRBJ2-1; TRBD2 matches at 9 bases. V shed 5 bases, J shed 9 bases, and the junction held 11 bases outside the gene matches. The CDR3 contains 15 residues. Germline CDR1 and CDR2: SGHAT and FQNNGV. The DNA of the CDR3 is TGTGCCAGCAGCCAACAGGGACTAGCAAGGGGTGAGCAGTTCTTC. Protein: CASSQQGLARGEQFF.

The chain is built from TRBV7-3 and TRBJ2-1; 10 bases line up with TRBD2. This CDR3 is 16 amino acids long. Trimming removed 1 base from V and 7 bases from J; junction bases left unmatched: 7. Germline lookup yields CDR1 SGHTA and CDR2 FQGTGA. The DNA for the CDR3 is TGTGCCAGCAGCTTAAGGGCTAGCGGGAGTTTAAATGAGCAGTTCTTC. It translates to CASSLRASGSLNEQFF.

The chain employs TRBV7-2 and TRBJ1-5; D gene ambiguous. Looked up from germline, CDR1 is SGHTA and CDR2 is FQGNSA. V shed 5 bases and J shed 5 bases, with 10 bases lying between them. The length of the CDR3 is 13 residues. CDR3 sequence reads: CASSPGWDQPQHF. The CDR3 nucleotides read TGTGCCAGCAGCCCCGGCTGGGATCAGCCCCAGCATTTT.

This clone was detected only once. This chain uses TRBV9 with TRBJ2-7; 12 bases are shared with TRBD1. After removal of 4 bases from V and 7 bases from J, the junction contained 12 bases not matched to a gene. CDR1 is SGDLS and CDR2 is YYNGEE in the germline V gene. The CDR3 is 16 amino acids. The CDR3 spells CASSMRGGQGAEEQYF. CDR3 bases: TGTGCCAGCAGCATGCGTGGGGGACAGGGGGCCGAAGAGCAGTACTTC.

V is TRBV10-3 and J is TRBJ1-1, with 7 bases lining up with TRBD1. Germline CDR1 is ENHRY and CDR2 is SYGVKD. The CDR3 is made up of 15 amino acids. The ends lost 6 bases at V and 0 bases at J; junction bases unmatched: 7. DNA of the CDR3: TGTGCCATCAGCCGACAGGGAGCCATGAACACTGAAGCTTTCTTT. Its protein product is CAISRQGAMNTEAFF.

The V call is TRBV5-5, the J call TRBJ1-3; D unresolved. CDR3 length: 16 residues. Trimming removed 0 bases at V and 0 bases at J, with 10 bases between. In germline, CDR1 is SGHKS, CDR2 YYEKEE (reference sequence). The CDR3 here is CASSLAQWLSGNTIYF. CDR3 DNA sequence: TGTGCCAGCAGCTTGGCCCAGTGGCTCTCTGGAAACACCATATATTTT. Full variable domain (missing parts from reference TRBV5-5 and TRBJ1-3): DAGVTQSPTHLIKTRGQQVTLRCSPISGHKSVSWYQQVLGQGPQFIFQYYEKEERGRGNFPDRFSARQFPNYSSELNVNALLLGDSALYLCASSLAQWLSGNTIYFGEGSWLTVV.

V gene TRBV28 combines with J gene TRBJ2-7, with 8 bases lining up with TRBD1. V dropped 6 bases and J dropped 2; count of bases not matched to a gene: 0. The CDR3 spans 12 residues. The V gene's germline CDR1 is MDHEN and CDR2 SYDVKM. CDR3: CASRTGAYEQYF. The CDR3 coding sequence is TGTGCCAGCAGGACAGGGGCCTACGAGCAGTACTTC.